The sequence of this T cell receptor (beta chain) was determined in a study of cytomegalovirus exposure and HLA in healthy donors. With 60 Vbeta and 13 Jbeta primers, the PCR was carried out. Data came from immunoSEQ multiplex PCR; TCRdb stores just in-frame clones and leaves some out. The sample yields approximately 79,000 clones, around 76% seen once. Though nominally healthy at sampling, donors likely had unrecorded immune exposures. Sequencing used PBMCs. The sequence was obtained from a male donor in good health and CMV-seropositive.

The CDR3 is CSEMGGETQYF. The CDR3 DNA sequence: TGCAGTGAAATGGGGGGAGAGACCCAGTACTTC. This rearrangement joins TRBV20-1 to TRBJ2-5; maybe TRBD2 (6 bases). This CDR3 has 11 residues. V lost 7 bases and J lost 4, with 10 bases in between. From germline, CDR1 is DFQATT and CDR2 SNEGSKA (reference sequence).